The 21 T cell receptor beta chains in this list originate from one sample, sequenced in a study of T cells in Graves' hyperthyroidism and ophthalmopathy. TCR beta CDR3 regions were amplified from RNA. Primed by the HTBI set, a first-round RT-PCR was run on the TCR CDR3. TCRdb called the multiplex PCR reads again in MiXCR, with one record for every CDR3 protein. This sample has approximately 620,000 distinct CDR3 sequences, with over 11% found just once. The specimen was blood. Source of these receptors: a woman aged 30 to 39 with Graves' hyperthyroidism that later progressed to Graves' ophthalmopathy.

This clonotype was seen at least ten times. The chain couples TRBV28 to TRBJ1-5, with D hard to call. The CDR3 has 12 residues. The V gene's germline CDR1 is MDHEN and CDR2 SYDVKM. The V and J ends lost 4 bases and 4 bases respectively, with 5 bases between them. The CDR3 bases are TGTGCCAGCAGTTCGGTGAATCAGCCCCAGCATTTT. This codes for CASSSVNQPQHF.

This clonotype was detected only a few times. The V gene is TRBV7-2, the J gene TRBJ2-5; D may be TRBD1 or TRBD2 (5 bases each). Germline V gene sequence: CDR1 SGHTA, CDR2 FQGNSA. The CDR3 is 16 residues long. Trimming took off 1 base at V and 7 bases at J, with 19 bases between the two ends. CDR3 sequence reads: CASSLVGTGFDGTQYF. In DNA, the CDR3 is TGTGCCAGCAGCTTAGTTGGGACGGGCTTTGATGGGACCCAGTACTTC.

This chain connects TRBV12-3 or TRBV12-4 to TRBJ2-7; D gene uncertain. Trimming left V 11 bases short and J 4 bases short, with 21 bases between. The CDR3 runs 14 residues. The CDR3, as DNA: TGTGCCTGCTCGAGACTCGAATCTCTTTACGAGCAGTACTTC. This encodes CACSRLESLYEQYF.

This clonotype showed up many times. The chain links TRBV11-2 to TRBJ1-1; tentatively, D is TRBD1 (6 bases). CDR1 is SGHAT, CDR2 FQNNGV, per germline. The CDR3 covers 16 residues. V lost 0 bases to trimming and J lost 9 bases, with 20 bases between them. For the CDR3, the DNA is TGTGCCAGCAGCTTAGATCTCCGACTGGGAGGGGGAAAAGCTTTCTTT. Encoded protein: CASSLDLRLGGGKAFF.

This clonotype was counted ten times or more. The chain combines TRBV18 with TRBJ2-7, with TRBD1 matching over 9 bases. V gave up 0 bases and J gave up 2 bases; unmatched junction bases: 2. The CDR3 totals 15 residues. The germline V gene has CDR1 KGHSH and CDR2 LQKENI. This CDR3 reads CASSPPTGGTYEQYF. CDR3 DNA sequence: TGTGCCAGCTCACCACCGACAGGGGGGACCTACGAGCAGTACTTC.

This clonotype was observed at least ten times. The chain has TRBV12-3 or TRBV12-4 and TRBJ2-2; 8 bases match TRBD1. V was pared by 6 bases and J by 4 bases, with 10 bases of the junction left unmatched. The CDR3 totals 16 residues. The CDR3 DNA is TGTGCCAGCAGAGGGACGGATGGACAGGGCACCGGGGAGCTGTTTTTT. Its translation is CASRGTDGQGTGELFF.

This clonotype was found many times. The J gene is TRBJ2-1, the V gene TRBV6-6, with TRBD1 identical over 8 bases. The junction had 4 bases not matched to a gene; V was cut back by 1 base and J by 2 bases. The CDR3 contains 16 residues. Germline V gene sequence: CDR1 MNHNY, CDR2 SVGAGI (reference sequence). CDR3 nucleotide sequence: TGTGCCAGCAGTTACTTATCAGGGGGCCCCTACAATGAGCAGTTCTTC. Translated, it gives CASSYLSGGPYNEQFF.

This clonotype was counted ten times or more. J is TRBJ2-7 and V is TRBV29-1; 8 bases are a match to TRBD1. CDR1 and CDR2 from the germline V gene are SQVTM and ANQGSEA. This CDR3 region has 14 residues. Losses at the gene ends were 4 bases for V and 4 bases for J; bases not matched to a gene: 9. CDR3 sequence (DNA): TGCAGCGTTGCCTCCGACAGGGGATTTTACGAGCAGTACTTC. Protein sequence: CSVASDRGFYEQYF.

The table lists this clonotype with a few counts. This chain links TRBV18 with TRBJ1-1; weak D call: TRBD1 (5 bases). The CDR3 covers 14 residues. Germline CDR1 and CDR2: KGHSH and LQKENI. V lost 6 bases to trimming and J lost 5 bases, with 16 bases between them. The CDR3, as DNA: TGTGCCAGCTCGGACTTCAGGGAAGAGACTGAAGCTTTCTTT. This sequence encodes CASSDFREETEAFF.

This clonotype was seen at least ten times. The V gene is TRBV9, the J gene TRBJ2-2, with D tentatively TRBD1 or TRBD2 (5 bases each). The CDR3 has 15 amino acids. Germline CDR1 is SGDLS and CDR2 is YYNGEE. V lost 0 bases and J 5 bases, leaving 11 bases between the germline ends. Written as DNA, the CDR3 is TGTGCCAGCAGCGTAGGAGGGGATCGAACCGGGGAGCTGTTTTTT. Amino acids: CASSVGGDRTGELFF. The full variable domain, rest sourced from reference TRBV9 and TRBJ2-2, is DSGVTQTPKHLITATGQRVTLRCSPRSGDLSVYWYQQSLDQGLQFLIQYYNGEERAKGNILERFSAQQFPDLHSELNLSSLELGDSALYFCASSVGGDRTGELFFGEGSRLTVL.

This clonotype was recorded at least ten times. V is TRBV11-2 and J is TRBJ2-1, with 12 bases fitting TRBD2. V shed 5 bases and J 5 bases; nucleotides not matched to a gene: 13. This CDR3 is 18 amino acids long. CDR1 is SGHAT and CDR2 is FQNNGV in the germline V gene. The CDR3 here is CASSTTGTSGHPHNEQFF. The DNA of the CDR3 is TGTGCCAGCAGCACGACGGGGACTAGCGGGCATCCACACAATGAGCAGTTCTTC.

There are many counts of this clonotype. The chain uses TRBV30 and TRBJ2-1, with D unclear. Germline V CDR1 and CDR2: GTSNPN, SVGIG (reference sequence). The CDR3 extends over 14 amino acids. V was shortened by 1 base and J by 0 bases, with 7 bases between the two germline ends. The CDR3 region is CAWSGLSSYNEQFF. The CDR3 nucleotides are TGTGCCTGGAGTGGTCTTAGCTCCTACAATGAGCAGTTCTTC.

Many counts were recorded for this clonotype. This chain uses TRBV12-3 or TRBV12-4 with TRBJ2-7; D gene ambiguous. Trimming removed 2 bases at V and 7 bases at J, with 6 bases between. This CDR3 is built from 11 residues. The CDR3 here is CASSLFSEQYF. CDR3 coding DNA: TGTGCCAGCAGTTTATTCAGTGAGCAGTACTTC.

The CDR3 loop reads CAWRGTSGTSYNEQFF. CDR3 bases: TGTGCCTGGAGGGGGACTAGCGGGACATCCTACAATGAGCAGTTCTTC. This chain uses TRBV30 with TRBJ2-1, with TRBD2 identical over 13 bases. This CDR3 has 16 residues. Germline loops: CDR1 GTSNPN, CDR2 SVGIG (reference sequence). V lost 3 bases, J lost 1 base, and 3 bases stayed unmatched.

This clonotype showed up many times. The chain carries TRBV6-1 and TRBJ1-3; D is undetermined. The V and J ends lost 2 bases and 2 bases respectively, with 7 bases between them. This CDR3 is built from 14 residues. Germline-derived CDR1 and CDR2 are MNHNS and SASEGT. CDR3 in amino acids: CASSERRTGNTIYF. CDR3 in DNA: TGTGCCAGCAGTGAACGCAGAACTGGAAACACCATATATTTT.

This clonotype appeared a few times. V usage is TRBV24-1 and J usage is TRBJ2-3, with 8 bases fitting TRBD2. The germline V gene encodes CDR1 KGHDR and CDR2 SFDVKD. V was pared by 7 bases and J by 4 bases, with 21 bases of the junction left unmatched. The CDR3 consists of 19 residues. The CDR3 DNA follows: TGTGCCACCAGCGTCGGGGGGGCAGGGGAGGGAGTTTCGTCAGATACGCAGTATTTT. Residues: CATSVGGAGEGVSSDTQYF.

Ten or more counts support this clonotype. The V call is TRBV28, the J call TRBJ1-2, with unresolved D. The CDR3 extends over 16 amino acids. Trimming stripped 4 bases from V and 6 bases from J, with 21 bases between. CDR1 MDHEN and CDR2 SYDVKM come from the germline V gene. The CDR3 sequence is CASSSHEHNWLNGYTF. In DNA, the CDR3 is TGTGCCAGCAGTTCTCACGAACATAATTGGCTTAATGGCTACACCTTC.

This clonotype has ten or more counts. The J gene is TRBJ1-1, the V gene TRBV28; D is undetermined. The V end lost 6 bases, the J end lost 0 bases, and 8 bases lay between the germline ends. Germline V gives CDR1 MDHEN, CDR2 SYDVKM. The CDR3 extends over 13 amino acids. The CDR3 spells CASRGVMNTEAFF. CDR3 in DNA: TGTGCCAGCAGAGGAGTCATGAACACTGAAGCTTTCTTT.

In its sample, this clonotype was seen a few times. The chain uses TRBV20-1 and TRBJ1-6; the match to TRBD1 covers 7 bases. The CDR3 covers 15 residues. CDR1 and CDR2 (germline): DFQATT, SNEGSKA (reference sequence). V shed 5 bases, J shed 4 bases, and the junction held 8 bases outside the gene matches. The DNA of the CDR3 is TGCAGTGCTTATTCCGGGGGACAGTATAATTCACCCCTCCACTTT. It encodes CSAYSGGQYNSPLHF.

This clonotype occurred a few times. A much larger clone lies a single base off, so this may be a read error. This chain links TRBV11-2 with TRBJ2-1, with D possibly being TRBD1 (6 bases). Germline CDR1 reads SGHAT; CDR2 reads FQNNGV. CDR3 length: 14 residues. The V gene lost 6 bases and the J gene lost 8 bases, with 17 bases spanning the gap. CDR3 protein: CASSSTGWNDEQFF. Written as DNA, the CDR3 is TGTGCCAGCAGTTCGACAGGATGGAACGATGAGCAGTTCTTC.

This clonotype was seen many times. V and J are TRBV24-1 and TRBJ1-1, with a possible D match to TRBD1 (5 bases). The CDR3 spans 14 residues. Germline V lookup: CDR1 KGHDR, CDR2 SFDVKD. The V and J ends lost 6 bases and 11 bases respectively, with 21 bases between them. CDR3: CATSHRWTLFGAFF. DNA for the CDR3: TGTGCCACCAGTCACAGGTGGACCCTTTTTGGGGCTTTCTTT.